This passage covers 12 T cell receptor beta chains from one sample sequenced in a study of chemoradiotherapy in HPV16-positive cancers. Assay used: immunoSEQ multiplex PCR; TCRdb lists only in-frame clones, some missing. The sample carries about 14,000 clones, 65% to 75% recorded once. The biological material was taken from a patient who underwent chemoradiotherapy. Source of these receptors: a human donor with HPV-associated anogenital cancer.

This clone was observed a few times. The chain is built from TRBV25-1 and TRBJ1-2, with TRBD1 identical over 9 bases. The CDR3 loop spans 15 amino acids. CDR1 and CDR2 (germline): MGHDK, SYGVNS. V was clipped by 3 bases and J by 8 bases; unmatched bases: 10. The DNA of the CDR3 is TGTGCCAGCAGTGACTGGACAGGGGATGTTAGCGGCTACACCTTC. Amino acid sequence: CASSDWTGDVSGYTF.

CDR3 protein: CASSAGVYYGYTF. CDR3 DNA sequence: TGTGCCAGTAGTGCCGGGGTGTACTATGGCTACACCTTC. The J gene is TRBJ1-2, the V gene TRBV19; no clear D gene. CDR3 length equals 13 residues. Per germline, CDR1 LNHDA and CDR2 SQIVND (reference sequence). V was pared by 5 bases and J by 3 bases, with 10 bases between. Full variable domain (missing parts from reference TRBV19 and TRBJ1-2): DGGITQSPKYLFRKEGQNVTLSCEQNLNHDAMYWYRQDPGQGLRLIYYSQIVNDFQKGDIAEGYSVSREKKESFPLTVTSAQKNPTAFYLCASSAGVYYGYTFGSGTRLTVV.

The chain uses TRBV18 and TRBJ1-2, with TRBD1 as a possible D gene (6 bases). Germline-derived CDR1 and CDR2 are KGHSH and LQKENI. The CDR3 runs to 15 residues. Trimming shortened V by 6 bases and J by 0 bases, and 14 bases separated the two germline ends. The DNA of the CDR3 is TGTGCCAGCTCCCTTAACAGGGAAGCTAACTATGGCTACACCTTC. This sequence encodes CASSLNREANYGYTF. The full variable domain, in which reference TRBV18 and TRBJ1-2 provide the parts outside the CDR3, is NAGVMQNPRHLVRRRGQEARLRCSPMKGHSHVYWYRQLPEEGLKFMVYLQKENIIDESGMPKERFSAEFPKEGPSILRIQQVVRGDSAAYFCASSLNREANYGYTFGSGTRLTVV.

J is TRBJ2-5 and V is TRBV4-1, with TRBD2 matching 13 bases. The CDR3 sequence is 18 residues long. Germline CDR1 and CDR2: MGHRA and YSYEKL. Unmatched junction bases numbered 9, after V lost 0 bases and J lost 5 bases. The CDR3 region is CASSQDRTSGRASETQYF. In DNA form, the CDR3 reads TGCGCCAGCAGCCAAGATAGAACTAGCGGGAGGGCATCGGAGACCCAGTACTTC.

This rearrangement joins TRBV19 to TRBJ2-1, with 11 bases lining up with TRBD2. The germline CDR1 and CDR2 sequences are LNHDA and SQIVND (reference sequence). After removal of 4 bases from V and 3 bases from J, the junction contained 2 bases not matched to a gene. This CDR3 region has 15 residues. The CDR3: CASSRGLAVYNEQFF. The CDR3 nucleotides read TGTGCCAGTAGTAGGGGACTAGCGGTCTACAATGAGCAGTTCTTC. Using reference TRBV19 and TRBJ2-1 for the parts outside the CDR3, the full variable domain is DGGITQSPKYLFRKEGQNVTLSCEQNLNHDAMYWYRQDPGQGLRLIYYSQIVNDFQKGDIAEGYSVSREKKESFPLTVTSAQKNPTAFYLCASSRGLAVYNEQFFGPGTRLTVL.

This rearrangement joins TRBV4-1 to TRBJ2-1, with D perhaps matching TRBD1 (6 bases). This CDR3 has 15 amino acids. Trimming took off 1 base at V and 9 bases at J, with 16 bases between the two ends. Germline lookup yields CDR1 MGHRA and CDR2 YSYEKL. This chain's CDR3 is CASSQGLGGFGEQFF. CDR3 in DNA: TGCGCCAGCAGCCAAGGTCTTGGGGGCTTCGGTGAGCAGTTCTTC.

J is TRBJ2-3 and V is TRBV4-1, with 10 bases matching TRBD2. CDR1 is MGHRA, CDR2 YSYEKL, per germline. The CDR3 consists of 16 residues. Trimming took 7 bases from V and 2 from J; bases not matched to a gene: 9. CDR3 loop: CASNPLAGVDTDTQYF. CDR3 nucleotides: TGCGCCAGCAATCCCCTAGCGGGGGTCGACACAGATACGCAGTATTTT.

This clone has only a few counts. This chain connects TRBV6-6 to TRBJ2-7, with 12 nucleotides matching TRBD1. Losses at the gene ends were 4 bases for V and 9 bases for J; bases not matched to a gene: 13. The CDR3 contains 16 residues. Germline V gene data show CDR1 as MNHNY and CDR2 as SVGAGI (reference sequence). CDR3 sequence: CASSFNRDRGRGRQYF. CDR3 in DNA: TGTGCCAGCAGTTTCAACCGGGACAGGGGGCGCGGAAGGCAGTACTTC.

The V gene is TRBV7-9, the J gene TRBJ1-2, with D possibly being TRBD1 (6 bases). V was trimmed by 2 bases and J by 4 bases, leaving 8 bases between them. Germline V gives CDR1 SEHNR, CDR2 FQNEAQ (reference sequence). There are 13 residues in the CDR3. As DNA, the CDR3 is TGTGCCAGCAGCTTAAGGACAGCCTATGGCTACACCTTC. Its translation is CASSLRTAYGYTF.

DNA of the CDR3: TGTGCCTGGAGTGTTGTGGGACAGGGAGCCTACGAGCAGTACTTC. Translating it yields CAWSVVGQGAYEQYF. The V call is TRBV30, the J call TRBJ2-7, with 9 bases that match TRBD1. Trimming took 0 bases from V and 2 from J; bases not matched to a gene: 5. The length of the CDR3 is 15 residues. Germline lookup yields CDR1 GTSNPN and CDR2 SVGIG (reference sequence).

The chain recombines TRBV6-5 with TRBJ2-1, with TRBD2 matching over 7 bases. Germline V gene data show CDR1 as MNHEY and CDR2 as SVGAGI. The V and J ends lost 2 bases and 6 bases, in that order; junction bases with no gene match: 4. The CDR3 is made up of 14 amino acids. The CDR3 nucleotides read TGTGCCAGCAGTTACCAACCTAGCGGCAATGAGCAGTTCTTC. As protein: CASSYQPSGNEQFF.

This chain uses TRBV5-4 with TRBJ1-2, with D possibly matching TRBD1 (5 bases). Germline CDR1 is SGHNT and CDR2 is YYREEE (reference sequence). The CDR3 loop spans 13 amino acids. V dropped 2 bases and J dropped 2 bases, with 7 bases sitting between them. CDR3 sequence reads: CASSFSGNYGYTF. CDR3 sequence (DNA): TGTGCCAGCAGCTTCTCAGGGAACTATGGCTACACCTTC.